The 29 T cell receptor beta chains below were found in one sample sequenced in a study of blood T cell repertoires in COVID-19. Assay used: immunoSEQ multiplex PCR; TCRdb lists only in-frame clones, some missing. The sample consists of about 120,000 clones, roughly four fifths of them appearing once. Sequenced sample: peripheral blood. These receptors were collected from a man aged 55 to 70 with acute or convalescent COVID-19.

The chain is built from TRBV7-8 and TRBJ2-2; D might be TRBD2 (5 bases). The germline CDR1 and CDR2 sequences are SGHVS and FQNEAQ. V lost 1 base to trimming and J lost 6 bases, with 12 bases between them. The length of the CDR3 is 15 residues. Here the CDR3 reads CASSLVASPAGELFF. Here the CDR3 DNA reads TGTGCCAGCAGCTTAGTGGCTAGCCCGGCCGGGGAGCTGTTTTTT.

CDR3 sequence reads: CASTRQGDNEQFF. Here the CDR3 DNA reads TGTGCCAGCACCAGACAGGGGGACAATGAGCAGTTCTTC. The rearrangement links TRBV28 to TRBJ2-1; 9 nucleotides agree with TRBD1. Losses at the gene ends were 7 bases for V and 5 bases for J; bases not matched to a gene: 3. There are 13 residues in the CDR3. The germline V gene has CDR1 MDHEN and CDR2 SYDVKM.

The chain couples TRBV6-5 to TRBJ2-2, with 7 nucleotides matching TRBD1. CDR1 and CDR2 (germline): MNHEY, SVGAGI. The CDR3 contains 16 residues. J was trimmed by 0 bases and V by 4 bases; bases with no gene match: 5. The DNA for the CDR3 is TGTGCCAGCAGTTTTCGGCAGGGGGCGAACACCGGGGAGCTGTTTTTT. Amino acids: CASSFRQGANTGELFF.

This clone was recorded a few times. The CDR3 DNA is TGTGCCAGCAGCCCCTTGATTGGGACAAGTTACGAGCAGTACTTC. This sequence encodes CASSPLIGTSYEQYF. The chain combines TRBV4-2 with TRBJ2-7; TRBD1 might be the D (6 bases). This CDR3 has 15 residues. Germline V CDR1 and CDR2: LGHNA, YNFKEQ. The V gene lost 4 bases and the J gene lost 4 bases, with 17 bases spanning the gap.

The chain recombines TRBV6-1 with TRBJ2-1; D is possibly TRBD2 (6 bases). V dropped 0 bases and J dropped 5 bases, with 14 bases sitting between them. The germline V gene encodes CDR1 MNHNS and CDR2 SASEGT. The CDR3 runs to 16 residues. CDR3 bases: TGTGCCAGCAGTGAAGCTCCTCTAGCGAGGGACAATGAGCAGTTCTTC. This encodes CASSEAPLARDNEQFF.

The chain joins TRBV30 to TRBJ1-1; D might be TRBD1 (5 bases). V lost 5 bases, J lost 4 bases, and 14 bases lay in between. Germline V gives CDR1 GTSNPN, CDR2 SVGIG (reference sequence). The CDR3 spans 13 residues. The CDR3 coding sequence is TGTGCCTGGGGACAAACCAGAGGCACTGAAGCTTTCTTT. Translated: CAWGQTRGTEAFF. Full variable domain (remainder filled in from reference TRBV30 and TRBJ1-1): SQTIHQWPATLVQPVGSPLSLECTVEGTSNPNLYWYRQAAGRGLQLLFYSVGIGQISSEVPQNLSASRPQDRQFILSSKKLLLSDSGFYLCAWGQTRGTEAFFGQGTRLTVV.

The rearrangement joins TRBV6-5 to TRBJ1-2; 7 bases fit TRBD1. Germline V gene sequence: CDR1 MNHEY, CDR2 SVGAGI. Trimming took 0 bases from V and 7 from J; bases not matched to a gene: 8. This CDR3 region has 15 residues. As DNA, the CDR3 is TGTGCCAGCAGTTACTCGAGGGCAGGGGGAGTTGGCTACACCTTC. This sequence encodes CASSYSRAGGVGYTF.

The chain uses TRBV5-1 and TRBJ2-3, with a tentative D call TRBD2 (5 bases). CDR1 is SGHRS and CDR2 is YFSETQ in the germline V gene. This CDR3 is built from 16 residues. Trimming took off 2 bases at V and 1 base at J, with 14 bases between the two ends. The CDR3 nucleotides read TGCGCCAGCAGCTTAGGAGGATACCCGGGCACAGATACGCAGTATTTT. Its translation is CASSLGGYPGTDTQYF.

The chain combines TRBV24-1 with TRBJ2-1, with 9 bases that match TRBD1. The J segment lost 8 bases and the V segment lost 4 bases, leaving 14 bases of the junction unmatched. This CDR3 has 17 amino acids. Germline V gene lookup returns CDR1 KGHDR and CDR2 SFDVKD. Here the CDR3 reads CATSDSHEPGQGYEQFF. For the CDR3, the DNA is TGTGCCACCAGTGACTCCCACGAACCGGGACAGGGCTATGAGCAGTTCTTC.

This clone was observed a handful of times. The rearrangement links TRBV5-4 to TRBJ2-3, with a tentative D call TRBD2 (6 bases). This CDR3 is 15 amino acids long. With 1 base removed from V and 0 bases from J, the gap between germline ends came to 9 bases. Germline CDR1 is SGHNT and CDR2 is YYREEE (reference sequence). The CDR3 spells CASSLPRGSTDTQYF. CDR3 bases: TGTGCCAGCAGCTTGCCCCGGGGGAGCACAGATACGCAGTATTTT.

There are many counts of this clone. The CDR3 nucleotides read TGTGCCAGCAGCTCCCCTAGCGGCGGGAACATTCAGTACTTC. It yields the protein CASSSPSGGNIQYF. This chain links TRBV6-5 with TRBJ2-4, with 7 bases aligning to TRBD2. Germline assignment: CDR1 MNHEY and CDR2 SVGAGI. This CDR3 spans 14 amino acids. V gave up 6 bases and J gave up 7 bases; unmatched junction bases: 9.

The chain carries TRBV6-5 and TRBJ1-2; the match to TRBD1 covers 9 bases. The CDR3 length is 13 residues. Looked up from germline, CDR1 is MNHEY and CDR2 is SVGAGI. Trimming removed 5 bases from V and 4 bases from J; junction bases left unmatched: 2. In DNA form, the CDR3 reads TGTGCCAGCAGTACGGACAGGGGCTATGGCTACACCTTC. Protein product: CASSTDRGYGYTF.

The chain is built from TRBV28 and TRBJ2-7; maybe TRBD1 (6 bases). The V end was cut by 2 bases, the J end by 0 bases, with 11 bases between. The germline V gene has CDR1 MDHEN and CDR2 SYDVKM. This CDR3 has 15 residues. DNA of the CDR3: TGTGCCAGCAGTTTAAGCCCAGGGGTCTCCTACGAGCAGTACTTC. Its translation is CASSLSPGVSYEQYF.

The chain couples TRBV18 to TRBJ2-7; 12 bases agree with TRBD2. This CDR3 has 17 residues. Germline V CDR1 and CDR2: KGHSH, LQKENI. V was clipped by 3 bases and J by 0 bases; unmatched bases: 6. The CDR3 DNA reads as TGTGCCAGCTCACCTTGGACTAGCGGGATCCCCTCCTACGAGCAGTACTTC. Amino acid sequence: CASSPWTSGIPSYEQYF.

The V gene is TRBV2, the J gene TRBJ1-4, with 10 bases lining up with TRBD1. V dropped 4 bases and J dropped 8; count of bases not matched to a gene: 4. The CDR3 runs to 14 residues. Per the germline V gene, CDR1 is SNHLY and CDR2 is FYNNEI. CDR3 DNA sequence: TGTGCCAGCAGTGGGGACAGGGGTGAGGAAAAACTGTTTTTT. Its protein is CASSGDRGEEKLFF.

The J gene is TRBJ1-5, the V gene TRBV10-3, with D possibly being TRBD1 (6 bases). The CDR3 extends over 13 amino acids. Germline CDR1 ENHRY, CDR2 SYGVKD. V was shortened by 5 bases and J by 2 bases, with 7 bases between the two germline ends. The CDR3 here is CAISSGGNQPQHF. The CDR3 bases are TGTGCCATCAGTTCAGGGGGCAATCAGCCCCAGCATTTT.

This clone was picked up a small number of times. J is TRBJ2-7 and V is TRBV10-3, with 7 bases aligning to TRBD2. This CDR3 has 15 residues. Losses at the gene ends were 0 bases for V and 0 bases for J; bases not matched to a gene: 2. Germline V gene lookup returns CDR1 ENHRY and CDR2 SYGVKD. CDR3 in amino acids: CAISESRGSSYEQYF. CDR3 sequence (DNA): TGTGCCATCAGTGAGTCTCGCGGGAGCTCCTACGAGCAGTACTTC.

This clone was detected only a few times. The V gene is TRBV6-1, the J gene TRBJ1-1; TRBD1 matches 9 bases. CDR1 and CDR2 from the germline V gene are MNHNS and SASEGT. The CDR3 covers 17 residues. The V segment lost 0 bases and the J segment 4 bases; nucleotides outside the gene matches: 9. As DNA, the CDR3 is TGTGCCAGCAGTGAAGCGGGGACAGGGTCAGCCGCCACTGAAGCTTTCTTT. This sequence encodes CASSEAGTGSAATEAFF.

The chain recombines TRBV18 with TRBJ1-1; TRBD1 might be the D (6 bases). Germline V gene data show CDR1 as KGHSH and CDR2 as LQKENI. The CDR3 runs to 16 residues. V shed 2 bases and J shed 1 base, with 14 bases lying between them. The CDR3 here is CASSPSPGQANTEAFF. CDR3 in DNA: TGTGCCAGCTCACCATCGCCGGGACAAGCGAACACTGAAGCTTTCTTT.

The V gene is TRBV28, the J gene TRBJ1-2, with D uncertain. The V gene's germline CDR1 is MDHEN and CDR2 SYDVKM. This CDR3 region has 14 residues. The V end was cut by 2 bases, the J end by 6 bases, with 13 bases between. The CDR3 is CASSLRGVLDGYTF. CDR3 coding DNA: TGTGCCAGCAGTTTAAGAGGTGTCTTGGATGGCTACACCTTC.

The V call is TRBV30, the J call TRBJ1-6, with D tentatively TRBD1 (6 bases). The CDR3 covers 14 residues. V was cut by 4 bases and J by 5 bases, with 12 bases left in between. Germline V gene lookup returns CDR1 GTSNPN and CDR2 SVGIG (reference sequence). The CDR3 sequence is CAWTRGADNSPLHF. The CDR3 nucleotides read TGTGCCTGGACGCGGGGGGCCGATAATTCACCCCTCCACTTT.

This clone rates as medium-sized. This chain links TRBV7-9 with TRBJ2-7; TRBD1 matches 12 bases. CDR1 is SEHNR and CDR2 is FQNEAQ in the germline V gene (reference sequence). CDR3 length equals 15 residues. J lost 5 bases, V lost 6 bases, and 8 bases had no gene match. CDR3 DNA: TGTGCCAGCAGTTTTCCGGGACAGGGGGCCCACGAGCAGTACTTC. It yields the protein CASSFPGQGAHEQYF.

CDR3 DNA sequence: TGTGCCAGCCGGTTGCGGCTAGCGGGAGGGCCAAACACCGGGGAGCTGTTTTTT. Translation gives CASRLRLAGGPNTGELFF. This chain joins TRBV2 and TRBJ2-2; 12 nucleotides agree with TRBD2. CDR1 is SNHLY and CDR2 is FYNNEI in the germline V gene. The CDR3 totals 18 residues. V was pared by 8 bases and J by 2 bases, with 12 bases of the junction left unmatched.

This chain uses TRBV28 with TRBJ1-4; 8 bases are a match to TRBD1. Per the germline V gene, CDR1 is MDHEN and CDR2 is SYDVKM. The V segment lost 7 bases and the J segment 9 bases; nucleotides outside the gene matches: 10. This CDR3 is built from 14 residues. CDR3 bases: TGTGCCAGCACATCAGGGGGCTCGCAGAAAAAACTGTTTTTT. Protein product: CASTSGGSQKKLFF.

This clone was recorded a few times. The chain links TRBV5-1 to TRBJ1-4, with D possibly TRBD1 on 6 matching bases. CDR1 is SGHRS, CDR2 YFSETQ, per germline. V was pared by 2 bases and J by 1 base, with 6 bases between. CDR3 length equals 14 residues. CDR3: CASSLQGTNEKLFF. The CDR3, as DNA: TGCGCCAGCAGCTTACAGGGAACTAATGAAAAACTGTTTTTT.

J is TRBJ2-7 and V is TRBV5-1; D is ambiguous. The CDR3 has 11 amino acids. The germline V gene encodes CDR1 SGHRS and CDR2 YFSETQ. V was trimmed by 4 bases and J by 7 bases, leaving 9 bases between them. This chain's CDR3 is CASSASREQYF. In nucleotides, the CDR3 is TGCGCCAGCAGCGCGTCGAGGGAGCAGTACTTC. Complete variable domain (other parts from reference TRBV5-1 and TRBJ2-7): KAGVTQTPRYLIKTRGQQVTLSCSPISGHRSVSWYQQTPGQGLQFLFEYFSETQRNKGNFPGRFSGRQFSNSRSEMNVSTLELGDSALYLCASSASREQYFGPGTRLTVT.

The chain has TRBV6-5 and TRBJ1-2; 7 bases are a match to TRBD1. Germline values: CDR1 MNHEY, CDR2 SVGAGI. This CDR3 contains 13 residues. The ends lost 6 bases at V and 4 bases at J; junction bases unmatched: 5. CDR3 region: CASSVQGSYGYTF. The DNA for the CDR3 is TGTGCCAGCAGCGTACAGGGGTCCTATGGCTACACCTTC.

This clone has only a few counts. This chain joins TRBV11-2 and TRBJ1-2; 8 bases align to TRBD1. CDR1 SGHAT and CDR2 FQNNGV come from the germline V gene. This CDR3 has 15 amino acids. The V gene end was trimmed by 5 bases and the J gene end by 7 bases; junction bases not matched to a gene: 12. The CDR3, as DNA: TGTGCCAGCAGCCCGCGGACAGGGTATGAGGCTGGCTACACCTTC. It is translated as CASSPRTGYEAGYTF.

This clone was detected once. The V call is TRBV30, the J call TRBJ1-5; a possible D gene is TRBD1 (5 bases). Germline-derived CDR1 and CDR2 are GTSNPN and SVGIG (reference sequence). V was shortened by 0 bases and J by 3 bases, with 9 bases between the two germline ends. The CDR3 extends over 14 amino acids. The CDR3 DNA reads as TGTGCCTGGAGTGTAGGACACCTCAATCAGCCCCAGCATTTT. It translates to CAWSVGHLNQPQHF.